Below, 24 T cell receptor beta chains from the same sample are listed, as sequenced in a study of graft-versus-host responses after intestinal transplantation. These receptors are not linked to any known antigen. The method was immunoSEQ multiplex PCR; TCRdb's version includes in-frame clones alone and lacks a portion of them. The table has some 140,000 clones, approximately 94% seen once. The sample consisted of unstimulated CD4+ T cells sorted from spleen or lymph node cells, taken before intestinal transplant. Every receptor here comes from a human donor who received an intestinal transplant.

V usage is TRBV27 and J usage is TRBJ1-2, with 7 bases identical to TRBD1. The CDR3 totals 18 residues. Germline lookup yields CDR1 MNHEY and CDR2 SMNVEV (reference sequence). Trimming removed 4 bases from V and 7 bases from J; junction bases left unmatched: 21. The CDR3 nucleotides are TGTGCCAGCAGTTCCCGAATCCCTTTGGACAGGAACAGAGGTGGCTACACCTTC. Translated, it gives CASSSRIPLDRNRGGYTF.

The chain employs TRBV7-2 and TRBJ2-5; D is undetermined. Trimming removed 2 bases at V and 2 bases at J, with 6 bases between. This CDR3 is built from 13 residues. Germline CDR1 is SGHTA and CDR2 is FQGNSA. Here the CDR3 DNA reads TGTGCCAGCAGCTTACGGCTTCAAGAGACCCAGTACTTC. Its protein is CASSLRLQETQYF. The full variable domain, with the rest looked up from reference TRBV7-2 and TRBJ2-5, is GAGVSQSPSNKVTEKGKDVELRCDPISGHTALYWYRQSLGQGLEFLIYFQGNSAPDKSGLPSDRFSAERTGGSVSTLTIQRTQQEDSAVYLCASSLRLQETQYFGPGTRLLVL.

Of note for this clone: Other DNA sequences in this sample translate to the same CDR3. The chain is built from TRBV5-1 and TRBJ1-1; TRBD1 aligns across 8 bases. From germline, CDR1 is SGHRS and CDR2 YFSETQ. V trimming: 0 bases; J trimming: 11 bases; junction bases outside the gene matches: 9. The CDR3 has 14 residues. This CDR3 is CASSLGPGGRRAFF. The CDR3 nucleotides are TGCGCCAGCAGCTTGGGTCCAGGGGGCCGAAGGGCTTTCTTT.

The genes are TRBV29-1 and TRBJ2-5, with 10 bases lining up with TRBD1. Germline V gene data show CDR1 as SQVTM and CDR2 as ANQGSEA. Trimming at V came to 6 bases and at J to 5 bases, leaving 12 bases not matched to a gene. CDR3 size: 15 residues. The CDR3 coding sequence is TGCAGCGTGGACCGGACAGGGGGATTGGGGGAGACCCAGTACTTC. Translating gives CSVDRTGGLGETQYF.

The CDR3 region has the DNA TGTGCCAGCAGCTTACTTGGGGACGTCATGGGGGAGCTGTTTTTT. Translation gives CASSLLGDVMGELFF. The chain couples TRBV7-9 to TRBJ2-2; D tentatively reads TRBD1 or TRBD2 (5 bases each). Trimming pared 2 bases from V and 8 bases from J, leaving 15 bases between. CDR3 length: 15 amino acids. Germline V gene lookup returns CDR1 SEHNR and CDR2 FQNEAQ (reference sequence).

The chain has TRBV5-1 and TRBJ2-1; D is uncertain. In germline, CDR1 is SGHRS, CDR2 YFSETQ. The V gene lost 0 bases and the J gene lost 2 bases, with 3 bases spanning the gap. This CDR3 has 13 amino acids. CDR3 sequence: CASSLVPYNEQFF. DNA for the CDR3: TGCGCCAGCAGCTTGGTACCCTACAATGAGCAGTTCTTC.

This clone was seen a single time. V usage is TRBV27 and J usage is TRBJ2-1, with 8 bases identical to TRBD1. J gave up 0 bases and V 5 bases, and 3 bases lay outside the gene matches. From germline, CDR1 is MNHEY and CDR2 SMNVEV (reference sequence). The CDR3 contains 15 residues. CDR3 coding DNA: TGTGCCAGCAGTCGCGGGACAGGCTCCTACAATGAGCAGTTCTTC. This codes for CASSRGTGSYNEQFF.

CDR3 protein: CARPGTGHYEQYF. As DNA, the CDR3 is TGTGCAAGACCAGGGACGGGGCACTACGAGCAGTACTTC. This chain connects TRBV12-2 to TRBJ2-7. TRBV12-2 is reported as a pseudogene. The CDR3 spans 13 residues.

The CDR3 loop reads CASSAASGGLNEQFF. DNA of the CDR3: TGTGCCAGCAGTGCCGCTAGCGGGGGCCTAAATGAGCAGTTCTTC. The chain combines TRBV6-5 with TRBJ2-1; 10 bases fit TRBD2. V shed 5 bases and J 7 bases; nucleotides not matched to a gene: 8. The CDR3 consists of 15 residues. Germline V gene lookup returns CDR1 MNHEY and CDR2 SVGAGI.

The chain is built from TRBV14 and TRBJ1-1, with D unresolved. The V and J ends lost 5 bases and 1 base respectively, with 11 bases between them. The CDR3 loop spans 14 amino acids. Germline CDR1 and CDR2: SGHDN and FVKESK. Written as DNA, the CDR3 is TGTGCCAGCAGCAGTCGGGCCACGAACACTGAAGCTTTCTTT. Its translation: CASSSRATNTEAFF.

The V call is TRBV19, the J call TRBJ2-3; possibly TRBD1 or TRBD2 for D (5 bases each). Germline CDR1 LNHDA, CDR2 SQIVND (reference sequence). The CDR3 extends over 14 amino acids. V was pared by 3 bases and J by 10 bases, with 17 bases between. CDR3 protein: CASSIPGTRHPQYF. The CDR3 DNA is TGTGCCAGTAGTATTCCCGGGACCCGACACCCGCAGTATTTT.

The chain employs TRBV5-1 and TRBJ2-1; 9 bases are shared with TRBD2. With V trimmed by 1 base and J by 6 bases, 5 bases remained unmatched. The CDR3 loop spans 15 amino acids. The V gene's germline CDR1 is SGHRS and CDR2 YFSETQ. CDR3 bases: TGCGCCAGCAGCTTGCACCTAGCGGGGACCAATGAGCAGTTCTTC. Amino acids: CASSLHLAGTNEQFF.

The CDR3 reads CASSEGVNTEAFF. The CDR3 nucleotides are TGTGCCAGCTCAGAGGGGGTTAACACTGAAGCTTTCTTT. This sequence joins TRBV18 and TRBJ1-1, with D perhaps matching TRBD1 (6 bases). The V gene lost 5 bases and the J gene lost 2 bases, with 9 bases spanning the gap. CDR3 length: 13 amino acids. Germline CDR1 reads KGHSH; CDR2 reads LQKENI.

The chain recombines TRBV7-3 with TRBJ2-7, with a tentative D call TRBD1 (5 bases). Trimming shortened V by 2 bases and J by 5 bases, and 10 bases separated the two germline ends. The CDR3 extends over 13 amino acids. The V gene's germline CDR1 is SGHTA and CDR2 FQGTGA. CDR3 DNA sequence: TGTGCCAGCAGCTTAGGTTTCAGGGACGAGCAGTACTTC. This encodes CASSLGFRDEQYF.

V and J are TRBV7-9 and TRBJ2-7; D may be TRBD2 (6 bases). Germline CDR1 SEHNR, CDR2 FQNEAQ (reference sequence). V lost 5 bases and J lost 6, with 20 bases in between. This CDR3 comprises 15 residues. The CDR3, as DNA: TGTGCCAGCAGCGCCGTGGGGACTCTCGTCCTCGAGCAGTACTTC. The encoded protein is CASSAVGTLVLEQYF.

The CDR3 spells CAITAGTGQDTQYF. The CDR3 bases are TGTGCCATCACCGCCGGGACAGGGCAAGATACGCAGTATTTT. This rearrangement joins TRBV10-3 to TRBJ2-3, with 9 bases that match TRBD1. This CDR3 spans 14 amino acids. The V and J ends lost 7 bases and 5 bases, in that order; junction bases with no gene match: 7. Germline lookup yields CDR1 ENHRY and CDR2 SYGVKD.

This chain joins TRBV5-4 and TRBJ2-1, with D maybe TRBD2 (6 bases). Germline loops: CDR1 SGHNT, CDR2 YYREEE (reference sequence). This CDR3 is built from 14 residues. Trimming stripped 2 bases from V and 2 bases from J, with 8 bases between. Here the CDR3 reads CASSFGGAYNEQFF. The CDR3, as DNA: TGTGCCAGCAGCTTCGGCGGGGCCTACAATGAGCAGTTCTTC. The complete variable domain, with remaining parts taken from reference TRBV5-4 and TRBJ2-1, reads ETGVTQSPTHLIKTRGQQVTLRCSSQSGHNTVSWYQQALGQGPQFIFQYYREEENGRGNFPPRFSGLQFPNYSSELNVNALELDDSALYLCASSFGGAYNEQFFGPGTRLTVL.

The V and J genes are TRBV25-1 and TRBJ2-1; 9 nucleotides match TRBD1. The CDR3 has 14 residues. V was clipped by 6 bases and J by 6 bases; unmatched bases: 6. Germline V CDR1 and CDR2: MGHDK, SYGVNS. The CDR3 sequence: CASRGQGVGNEQFF. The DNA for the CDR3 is TGTGCCAGCAGGGGACAGGGTGTCGGCAATGAGCAGTTCTTC.

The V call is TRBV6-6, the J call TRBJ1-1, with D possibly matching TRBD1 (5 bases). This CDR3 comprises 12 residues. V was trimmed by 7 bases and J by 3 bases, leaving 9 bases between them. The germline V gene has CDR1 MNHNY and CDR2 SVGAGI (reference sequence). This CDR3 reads CASTGADTEAFF. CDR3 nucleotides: TGTGCCAGCACCGGGGCGGACACTGAAGCTTTCTTT.

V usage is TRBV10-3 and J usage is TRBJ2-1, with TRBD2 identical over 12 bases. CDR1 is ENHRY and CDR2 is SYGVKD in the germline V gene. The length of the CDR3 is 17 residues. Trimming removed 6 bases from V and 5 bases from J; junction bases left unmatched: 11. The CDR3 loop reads CAISGLAGNSGDNEQFF. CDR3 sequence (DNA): TGTGCCATCAGCGGACTAGCGGGGAACTCAGGAGACAATGAGCAGTTCTTC.

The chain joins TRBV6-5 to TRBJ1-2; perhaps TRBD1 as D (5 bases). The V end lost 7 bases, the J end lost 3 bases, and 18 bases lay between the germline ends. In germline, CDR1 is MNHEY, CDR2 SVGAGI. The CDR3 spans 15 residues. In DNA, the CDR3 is TGTGCCAGCACCTCAGGTCCAGGGTCGGACTATGGCTACACCTTC. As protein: CASTSGPGSDYGYTF.

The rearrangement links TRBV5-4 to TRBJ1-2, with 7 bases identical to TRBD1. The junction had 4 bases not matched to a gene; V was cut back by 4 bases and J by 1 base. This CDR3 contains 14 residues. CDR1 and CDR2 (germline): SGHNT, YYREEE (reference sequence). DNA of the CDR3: TGTGCCAGCAGCCCAGACAGGGTTAACTATGGCTACACCTTC. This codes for CASSPDRVNYGYTF.

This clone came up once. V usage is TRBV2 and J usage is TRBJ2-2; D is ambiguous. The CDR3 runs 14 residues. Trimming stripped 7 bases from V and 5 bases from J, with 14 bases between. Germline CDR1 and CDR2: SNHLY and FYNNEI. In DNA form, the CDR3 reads TGTGCCAGCAAGGGCCGTATTACTACCGGGGAGCTGTTTTTT. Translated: CASKGRITTGELFF.

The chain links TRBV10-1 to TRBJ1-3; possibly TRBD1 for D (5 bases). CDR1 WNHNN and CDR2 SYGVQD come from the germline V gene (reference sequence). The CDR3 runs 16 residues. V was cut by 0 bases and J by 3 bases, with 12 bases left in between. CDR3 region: CASSESSRAFGNTIYF. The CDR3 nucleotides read TGCGCCAGCAGTGAGTCGTCCAGGGCTTTTGGAAACACCATATATTTT.